These 20 T cell receptor beta chains came from one sample sequenced in a study of CD8 T cells in ankylosing spondylitis. From the 5' RACE reads, TCRdb called clonotypes with MiXCR, one entry per CDR3 protein. The top ten clones hold around 4% of a sample with roughly 240,000 distinct CDR3 sequences, about 30% of them seen once. The sequenced sample was blood, either unsorted or a sorted T cell fraction (not recorded which). The receptors shown here come from a male donor with ankylosing spondylitis or in good health (not recorded which).

The chain has TRBV7-8 and TRBJ2-5, with D maybe TRBD1 (5 bases). V was shortened by 2 bases and J by 5 bases, with 15 bases between the two germline ends. Germline values: CDR1 SGHVS, CDR2 FQNEAQ. This CDR3 region has 15 residues. The CDR3 region has the DNA TGTGCCAGCAGCTTATTGGAGATCCGACAGGAGACCCAGTACTTC. Residues: CASSLLEIRQETQYF.

To note about this clonotype: Possible read error: a much larger clone is one base away. The rearrangement uses TRBV4-2 and TRBJ1-2, with TRBD1 as a possible D gene (5 bases). Germline V gene data show CDR1 as LGHNA and CDR2 as YNFKEQ. This CDR3 has 13 amino acids. CDR3 nucleotide sequence: TGTGCCAGGAGCCCTGGGACGGTCGATGGCTACACCTTC. Its translation: CARSPGTVDGYTF.

The V gene is TRBV3-1, the J gene TRBJ2-4, with a tentative D call TRBD2 (6 bases). Deletions cut 1 base from V and 0 bases from J, with 13 bases between. The CDR3 length is 17 residues. CDR1 and CDR2 from the germline V gene are LGHDT and YNNKEL (reference sequence). The CDR3 spells CASSQAGGILAKNIQYF. The CDR3 DNA is TGTGCCAGCAGCCAAGCTGGCGGGATACTAGCCAAAAACATTCAGTACTTC.

The V gene is TRBV20-1, the J gene TRBJ2-7, with D possibly being TRBD1 or TRBD2 (5 bases each). Germline V gene lookup returns CDR1 DFQATT and CDR2 SNEGSKA (reference sequence). This CDR3 comprises 14 residues. The V end lost 5 bases, the J end lost 5 bases, and 19 bases lay between the germline ends. The CDR3 reads CSARTRDHIDEQYF. In DNA form, the CDR3 reads TGCAGTGCTCGAACCCGGGACCACATTGACGAGCAGTACTTC.

The chain employs TRBV20-1 and TRBJ2-7; the D gene could be TRBD1 or TRBD2 (6 bases each). Trimming cost V 1 base and J 6 bases, with 7 bases left between them. CDR3 length: 11 residues. Germline CDR1 reads DFQATT; CDR2 reads SNEGSKA (reference sequence). CDR3 in DNA: TGCAGTGCTAGAGGGGGGGCCGAGCAGTACTTC. Residues: CSARGGAEQYF.

The V call is TRBV29-1, the J call TRBJ2-7; TRBD2 matches 10 bases. V was pared by 3 bases and J by 0 bases, with 5 bases of the junction left unmatched. CDR1 and CDR2 from the germline V gene are SQVTM and ANQGSEA. The CDR3 covers 15 residues. CDR3 protein: CSVEMVAGGSYEQYF. The CDR3, as DNA: TGCAGCGTTGAGATGGTAGCGGGGGGCTCCTACGAGCAGTACTTC.

This chain connects TRBV12-3 or TRBV12-4 to TRBJ2-1; D is ambiguous. The CDR3 has 14 amino acids. V was pared by 3 bases and J by 6 bases, with 12 bases between. The CDR3 here is CASSFTQASNEQFF. DNA for the CDR3: TGTGCCAGCAGTTTTACCCAAGCGAGCAATGAGCAGTTCTTC.

In this sample, this clonotype turned up many times. J is TRBJ1-5 and V is TRBV6-5; D possibly corresponds to TRBD1 (5 bases). The germline V gene encodes CDR1 MNHEY and CDR2 SVGAGI. The CDR3 is 15 amino acids. Trimming shortened V by 0 bases and J by 4 bases, and 10 bases separated the two germline ends. The CDR3 loop is CASSYSRQKNQPQHF. CDR3 nucleotide sequence: TGTGCCAGCAGTTACTCGAGACAGAAAAATCAGCCCCAGCATTTT.

The chain combines TRBV20-1 with TRBJ1-5, with 8 bases matching TRBD1. The germline V gene has CDR1 DFQATT and CDR2 SNEGSKA (reference sequence). The CDR3 totals 14 residues. V lost 0 bases to trimming and J lost 4 bases; unmatched junction nucleotides: 2. The CDR3 reads CSARDDRGNQPQHF. CDR3 nucleotide sequence: TGCAGTGCTAGAGATGACAGGGGAAATCAGCCCCAGCATTTT.

This clonotype occurred a few times. The chain employs TRBV5-1 and TRBJ1-1; D is possibly TRBD1 (5 bases). Germline V lookup: CDR1 SGHRS, CDR2 YFSETQ. Trimming removed 3 bases from V and 3 bases from J, with 30 bases in between. This CDR3 is 20 amino acids long. CDR3: CASSYHMTTDRRAGDTEAFF. The CDR3 nucleotides are TGCGCCAGCAGCTACCATATGACGACAGACCGCAGGGCCGGGGACACTGAAGCTTTCTTT. Complete variable domain (other parts from reference TRBV5-1 and TRBJ1-1): KAGVTQTPRYLIKTRGQQVTLSCSPISGHRSVSWYQQTPGQGLQFLFEYFSETQRNKGNFPGRFSGRQFSNSRSEMNVSTLELGDSALYLCASSYHMTTDRRAGDTEAFFGQGTRLTVV.

A single count supports this clonotype. This chain joins TRBV7-8 and TRBJ2-7; TRBD1 matches at 9 bases. This CDR3 contains 16 residues. The J segment lost 1 base and the V segment lost 5 bases, leaving 9 bases of the junction unmatched. Germline assignment: CDR1 SGHVS and CDR2 FQNEAQ. The DNA of the CDR3 is TGTGCCAGCAGCCTCCTCGACAGGGGGGGATCCTACGAGCAGTACTTC. This codes for CASSLLDRGGSYEQYF.

This clonotype came up once. The V and J genes are TRBV7-2 and TRBJ2-1; no clear D. The CDR3 loop spans 13 amino acids. In germline, CDR1 is SGHTA, CDR2 FQGNSA. V was trimmed by 5 bases and J by 7 bases, leaving 12 bases between them. Here the CDR3 reads CASSPKVRNEQFF. The DNA of the CDR3 is TGTGCCAGCAGCCCAAAGGTGCGTAATGAGCAGTTCTTC.

The chain is built from TRBV20-1 and TRBJ2-7, with D possibly being TRBD2 (6 bases). Per the germline V gene, CDR1 is DFQATT and CDR2 is SNEGSKA (reference sequence). V dropped 6 bases and J dropped 4 bases, with 13 bases sitting between them. This CDR3 is 12 amino acids long. The CDR3 region is CSAPNRGYEQYF. The CDR3, as DNA: TGCAGTGCCCCGAATCGGGGGTACGAGCAGTACTTC.

This clonotype was found many times. The rearrangement joins TRBV20-1 to TRBJ2-3; D is uncertain. There are 15 residues in the CDR3. Trimming left V 0 bases short and J 4 bases short, with 14 bases between. The germline CDR1 and CDR2 sequences are DFQATT and SNEGSKA (reference sequence). DNA for the CDR3: TGCAGTGCTAGAGATGCTCAGGCAAGGGCAGATACGCAGTATTTT. Amino acid sequence: CSARDAQARADTQYF.

This clonotype came up many times. The chain has TRBV29-1 and TRBJ2-7; 7 nucleotides agree with TRBD1. J was trimmed by 3 bases and V by 4 bases; bases with no gene match: 6. Germline V CDR1 and CDR2: SQVTM, ANQGSEA. This CDR3 region has 13 residues. In DNA, the CDR3 is TGCAGCGTTGGACAGGGATCGATCTACGAGCAGTACTTC. Translated, it gives CSVGQGSIYEQYF.

This clonotype has only a few counts. This chain connects TRBV12-3 or TRBV12-4 to TRBJ2-1; the D gene is possibly TRBD1 (6 bases). V dropped 7 bases and J dropped 1 base, with 23 bases sitting between them. The CDR3 runs 18 residues. CDR3 in amino acids: CASTKLQQGFWSYNEQFF. The CDR3 region has the DNA TGTGCCAGCACCAAACTTCAACAGGGTTTTTGGTCCTACAATGAGCAGTTCTTC.

The chain combines TRBV28 with TRBJ2-7, with unresolved D. Germline V CDR1 and CDR2: MDHEN, SYDVKM. This CDR3 has 11 amino acids. V shed 6 bases and J shed 6 bases, with 9 bases lying between them. CDR3 residues: CASRRVAEQYF. DNA for the CDR3: TGTGCCAGCAGAAGGGTTGCCGAGCAGTACTTC.

This chain uses TRBV30 with TRBJ2-1; TRBD1 aligns across 9 bases. With V trimmed by 3 bases and J by 7 bases, 10 bases remained unmatched. This CDR3 region has 15 residues. The germline gives CDR1 GTSNPN, CDR2 SVGIG (reference sequence). The CDR3 region is CAWRVDRGWGNEQFF. CDR3 bases: TGTGCCTGGAGAGTGGACAGGGGATGGGGAAATGAGCAGTTCTTC.

V is TRBV9 and J is TRBJ2-3; a weak D match, TRBD2 (7 bases). Germline CDR1 and CDR2: SGDLS and YYNGEE. V was pared by 0 bases and J by 3 bases, with 17 bases between. This CDR3 is built from 17 residues. The CDR3 here is CASSVEGGDLRTDTQYF. The DNA of the CDR3 is TGTGCCAGCAGCGTAGAGGGGGGGGATCTACGAACAGATACGCAGTATTTT.

This chain uses TRBV6-5 with TRBJ1-1, with unresolved D. The V gene lost 0 bases and the J gene lost 0 bases, with 8 bases spanning the gap. This CDR3 spans 15 amino acids. Germline V CDR1 and CDR2: MNHEY, SVGAGI. This chain's CDR3 is CASSYSQILNTEAFF. The CDR3 region has the DNA TGTGCCAGCAGTTACTCACAGATACTGAACACTGAAGCTTTCTTT.